This TCR beta chain was found in a study of blood T cell repertoires in COVID-19. Study summary: Italy, Spain and the United States were the sources of the convalescent and acute COVID-19 samples. PBMCs, B-cell-depleted T cells, or T cells provided the cDNA or gDNA that made up the material.

In the original analysis: Reference gene primer amplification gave estimated nucleated cell counts. The data were produced by immunoSEQ multiplex PCR, yet TCRdb's version contains in-frame clones alone and is incomplete. V, J and clone size were drawn from that table, and D and trimming were deduced from the DNA. The data show 280,000 or so clones, with 85% seen just once and roughly 2.6% held by the top ten. This CDR3 spans 15 amino acids. Deletions cut 0 bases from V and 7 bases from J, with 13 bases between. The germline CDR1 and CDR2 sequences are MNHNY and SVGAGI (reference sequence). Enrolled through a virtual design, the participants were between about 18 and 100 years of age and came from about two dozen US areas.

The chain employs TRBV6-6 and TRBJ1-5; weak D call: TRBD1 (5 bases). The sample was PBMCs or T cells enriched from blood (not recorded which). This sequence originates from a woman between 50 and 59 years old who had recovered from COVID-19. CDR3 sequence (DNA): TGTGCCAGCAGTTACTCGGCCAGGGCGGGACAGCCCCAGCATTTT. Residues: CASSYSARAGQPQHF.